This entry concerns a single TCR beta chain. Its antigen is as yet unknown. This table comes from immunoSEQ multiplex PCR, and its TCRdb copy is limited to in-frame clones, with some not included. The repertoire has approximately 740,000 clones, about 92% of them found once; the top ten carry about 25%. Germline CDR1 is PRHDT and CDR2 is FYEKMQ (reference sequence). The CDR3 has 18 amino acids. Trimming pared 0 bases from V and 1 base from J, leaving 18 bases between. The sample originates from a study of shared clonotypes between healthy human individuals. Broader study findings: Lower generation probabilities were found for non-shared clonotypes than for those shared by all four donors.

Selected positively for CCR7 and CD45RO-negative, naive CD8 cells excluded terminally differentiated effector memory CD45RA+ cells. This chain joins TRBV13 and TRBJ1-1; possibly TRBD1 for D (5 bases). The TCR sequence derives from a man aged 25-45 years in good health. Sequencing used naive CD8+ T cells sorted from blood. The CDR3 is CASSLGLSLGRKNTEAFF. In DNA form, the CDR3 reads TGTGCCAGCAGCTTAGGCCTAAGTTTGGGACGGAAGAACACTGAAGCTTTCTTT.